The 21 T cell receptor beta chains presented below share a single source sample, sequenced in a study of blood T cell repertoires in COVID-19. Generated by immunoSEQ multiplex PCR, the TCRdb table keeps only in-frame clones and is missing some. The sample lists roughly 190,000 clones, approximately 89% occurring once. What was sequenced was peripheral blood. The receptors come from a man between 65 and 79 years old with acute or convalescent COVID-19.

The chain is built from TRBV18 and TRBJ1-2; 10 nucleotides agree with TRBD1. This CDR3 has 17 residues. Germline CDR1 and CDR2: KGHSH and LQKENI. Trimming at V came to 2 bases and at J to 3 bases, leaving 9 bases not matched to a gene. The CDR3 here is CASSPFLGQGGDYGYTF. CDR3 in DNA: TGTGCCAGCTCACCATTCCTCGGACAGGGGGGTGACTATGGCTACACCTTC. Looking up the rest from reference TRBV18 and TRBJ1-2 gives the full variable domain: NAGVMQNPRHLVRRRGQEARLRCSPMKGHSHVYWYRQLPEEGLKFMVYLQKENIIDESGMPKERFSAEFPKEGPSILRIQQVVRGDSAAYFCASSPFLGQGGDYGYTFGSGTRLTVV.

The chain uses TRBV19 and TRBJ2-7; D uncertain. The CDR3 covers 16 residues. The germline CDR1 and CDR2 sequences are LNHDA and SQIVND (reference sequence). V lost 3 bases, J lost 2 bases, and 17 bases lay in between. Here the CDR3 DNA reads TGTGCCAGTAGTATCTCCTCGCGGTCCGTCGCCTACGAGCAGTACTTC. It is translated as CASSISSRSVAYEQYF.

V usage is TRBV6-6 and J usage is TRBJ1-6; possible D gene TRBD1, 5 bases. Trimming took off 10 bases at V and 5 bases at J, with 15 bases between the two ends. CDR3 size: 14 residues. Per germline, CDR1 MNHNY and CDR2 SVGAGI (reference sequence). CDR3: CAIRRGGHNSPLHF. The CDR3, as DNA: TGTGCCATCCGTAGGGGCGGACATAATTCACCCCTCCACTTT.

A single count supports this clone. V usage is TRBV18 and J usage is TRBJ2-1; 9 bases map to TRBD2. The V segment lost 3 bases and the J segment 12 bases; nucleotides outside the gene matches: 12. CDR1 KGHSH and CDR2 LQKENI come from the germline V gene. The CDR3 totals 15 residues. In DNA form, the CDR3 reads TGTGCCAGCTCACCGTCGACTAGCGGAACAATGGGGCAGTTCTTC. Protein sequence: CASSPSTSGTMGQFF.

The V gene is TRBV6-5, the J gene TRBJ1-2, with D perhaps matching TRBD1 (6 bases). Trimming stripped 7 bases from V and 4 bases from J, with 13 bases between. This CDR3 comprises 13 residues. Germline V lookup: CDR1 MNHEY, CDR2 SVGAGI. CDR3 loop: CASTQGFSYGYTF. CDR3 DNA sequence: TGTGCCAGCACCCAGGGGTTCTCCTATGGCTACACCTTC.

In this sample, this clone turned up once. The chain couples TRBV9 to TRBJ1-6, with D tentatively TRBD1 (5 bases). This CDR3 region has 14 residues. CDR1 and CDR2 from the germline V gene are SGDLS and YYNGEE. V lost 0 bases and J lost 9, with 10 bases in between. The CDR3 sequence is CASSVVDKASPLHF. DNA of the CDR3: TGTGCCAGCAGCGTAGTGGACAAAGCTTCACCCCTCCACTTT.

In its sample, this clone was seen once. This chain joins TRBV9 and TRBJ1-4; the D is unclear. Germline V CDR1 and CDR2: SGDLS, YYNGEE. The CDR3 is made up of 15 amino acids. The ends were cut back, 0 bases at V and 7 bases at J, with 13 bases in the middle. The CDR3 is CASSVGASYGEKLFF. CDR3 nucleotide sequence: TGTGCCAGCAGCGTAGGGGCCTCCTATGGTGAAAAACTGTTTTTT. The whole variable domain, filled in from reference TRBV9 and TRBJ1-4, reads DSGVTQTPKHLITATGQRVTLRCSPRSGDLSVYWYQQSLDQGLQFLIQYYNGEERAKGNILERFSAQQFPDLHSELNLSSLELGDSALYFCASSVGASYGEKLFFGSGTQLSVL.

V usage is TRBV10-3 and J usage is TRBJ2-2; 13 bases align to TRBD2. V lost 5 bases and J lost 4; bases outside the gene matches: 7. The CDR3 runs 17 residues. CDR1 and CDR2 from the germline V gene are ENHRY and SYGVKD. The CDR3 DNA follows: TGTGCCATCAGTTGGACTAGCGGGAGTTTCGGCACCGGGGAGCTGTTTTTT. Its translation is CAISWTSGSFGTGELFF.

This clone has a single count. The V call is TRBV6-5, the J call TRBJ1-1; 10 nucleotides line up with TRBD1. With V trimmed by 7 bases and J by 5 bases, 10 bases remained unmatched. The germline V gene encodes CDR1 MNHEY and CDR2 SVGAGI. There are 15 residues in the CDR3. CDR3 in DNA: TGTGCCAGCAAGTCGGTCGACAGGGGGCAAACTGAAGCTTTCTTT. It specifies CASKSVDRGQTEAFF.

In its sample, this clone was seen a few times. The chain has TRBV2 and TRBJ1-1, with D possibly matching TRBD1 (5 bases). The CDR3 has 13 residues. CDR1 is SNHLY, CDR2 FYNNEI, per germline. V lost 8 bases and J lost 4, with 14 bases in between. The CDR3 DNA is TGTGCCAGCTATCTTGTGGGGGGCACTGAAGCTTTCTTT. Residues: CASYLVGGTEAFF.

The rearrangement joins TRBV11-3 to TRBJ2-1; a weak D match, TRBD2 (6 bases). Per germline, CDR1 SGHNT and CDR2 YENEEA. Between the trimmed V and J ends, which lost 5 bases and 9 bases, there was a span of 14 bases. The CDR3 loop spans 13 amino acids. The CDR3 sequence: CASSPGGTIEQFF. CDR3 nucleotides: TGTGCCAGCAGCCCCGGCGGGACCATTGAGCAGTTCTTC.

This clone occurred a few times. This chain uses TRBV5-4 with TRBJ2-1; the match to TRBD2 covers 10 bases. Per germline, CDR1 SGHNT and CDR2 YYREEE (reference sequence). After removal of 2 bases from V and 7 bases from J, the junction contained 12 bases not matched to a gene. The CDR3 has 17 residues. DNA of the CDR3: TGTGCCAGCAGCTTACGTAGCGGGGGGACCCATTGGAATGAGCAGTTCTTC. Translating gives CASSLRSGGTHWNEQFF.

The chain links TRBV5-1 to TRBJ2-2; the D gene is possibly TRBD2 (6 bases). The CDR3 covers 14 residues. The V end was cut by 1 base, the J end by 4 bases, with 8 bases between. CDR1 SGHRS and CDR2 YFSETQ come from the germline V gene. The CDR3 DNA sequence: TGCGCCAGCAGCTTGCAGGGAGGCACCGGGGAGCTGTTTTTT. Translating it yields CASSLQGGTGELFF.

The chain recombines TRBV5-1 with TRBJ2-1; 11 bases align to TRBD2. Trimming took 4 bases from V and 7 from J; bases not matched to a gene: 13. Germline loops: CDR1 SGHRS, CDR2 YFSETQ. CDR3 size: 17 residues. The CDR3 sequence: CASSRDPIAGGRNEQFF. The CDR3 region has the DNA TGCGCCAGCAGCCGTGACCCCATAGCGGGGGGGCGGAATGAGCAGTTCTTC.

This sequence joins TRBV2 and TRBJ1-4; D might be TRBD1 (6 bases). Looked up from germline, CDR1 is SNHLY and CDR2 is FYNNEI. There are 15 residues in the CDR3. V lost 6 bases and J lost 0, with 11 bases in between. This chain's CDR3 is CASSWGPATNEKLFF. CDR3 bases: TGTGCCAGCAGCTGGGGGCCTGCAACTAATGAAAAACTGTTTTTT.

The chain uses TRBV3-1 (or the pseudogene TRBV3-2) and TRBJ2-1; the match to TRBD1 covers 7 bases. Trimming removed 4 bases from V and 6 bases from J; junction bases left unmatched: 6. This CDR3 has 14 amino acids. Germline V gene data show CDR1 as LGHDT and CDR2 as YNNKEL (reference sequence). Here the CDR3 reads CASSLGTVGNEQFF. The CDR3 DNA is TGTGCCAGCAGCCTCGGGACAGTAGGCAATGAGCAGTTCTTC.

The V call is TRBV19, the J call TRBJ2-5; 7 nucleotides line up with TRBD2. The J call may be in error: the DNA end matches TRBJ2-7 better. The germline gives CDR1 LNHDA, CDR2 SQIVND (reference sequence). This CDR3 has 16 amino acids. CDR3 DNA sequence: TGTGCCAGTAGTCCCGACGTCCCGGGCGGGGGTTACGAGCAGTACTTC. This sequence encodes CASSPDVPGGGYEQYF.

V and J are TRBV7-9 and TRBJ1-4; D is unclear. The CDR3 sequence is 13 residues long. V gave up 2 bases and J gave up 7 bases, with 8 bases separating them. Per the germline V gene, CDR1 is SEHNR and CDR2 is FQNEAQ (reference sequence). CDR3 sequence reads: CASSLKPGEKLFF. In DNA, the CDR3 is TGTGCCAGCAGCTTAAAGCCGGGTGAAAAACTGTTTTTT.

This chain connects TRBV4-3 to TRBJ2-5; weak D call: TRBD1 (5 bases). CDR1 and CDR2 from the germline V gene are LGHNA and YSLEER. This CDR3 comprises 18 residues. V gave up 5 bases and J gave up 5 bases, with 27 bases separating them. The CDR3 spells CASSSSPRTGLGVETQYF. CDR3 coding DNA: TGCGCCAGCAGCTCAAGCCCCCGAACCGGGTTAGGGGTGGAGACCCAGTACTTC.

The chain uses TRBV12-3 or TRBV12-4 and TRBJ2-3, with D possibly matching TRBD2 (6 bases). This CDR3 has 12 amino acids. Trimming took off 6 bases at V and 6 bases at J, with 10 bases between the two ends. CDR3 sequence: CASRSAGDTQYF. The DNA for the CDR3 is TGTGCCAGCAGGAGTGCGGGGGATACGCAGTATTTT.

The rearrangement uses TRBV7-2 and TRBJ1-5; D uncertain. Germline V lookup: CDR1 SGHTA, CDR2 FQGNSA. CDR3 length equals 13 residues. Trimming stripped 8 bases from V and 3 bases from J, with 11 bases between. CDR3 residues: CASGERINQPQHF. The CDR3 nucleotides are TGTGCCAGCGGAGAACGGATCAATCAGCCCCAGCATTTT.